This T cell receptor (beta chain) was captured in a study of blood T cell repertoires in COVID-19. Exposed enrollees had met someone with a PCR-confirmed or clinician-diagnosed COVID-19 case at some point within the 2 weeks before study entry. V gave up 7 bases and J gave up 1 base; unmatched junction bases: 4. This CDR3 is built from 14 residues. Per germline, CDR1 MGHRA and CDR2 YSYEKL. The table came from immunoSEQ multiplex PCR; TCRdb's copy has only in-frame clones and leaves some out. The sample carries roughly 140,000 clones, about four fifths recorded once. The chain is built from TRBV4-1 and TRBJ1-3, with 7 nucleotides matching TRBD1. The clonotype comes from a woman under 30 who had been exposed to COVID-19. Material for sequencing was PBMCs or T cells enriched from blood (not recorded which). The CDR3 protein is CASNDRASGNTIYF. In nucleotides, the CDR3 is TGCGCCAGCAACGACAGGGCTTCTGGAAACACCATATATTTT.